The 31 T cell receptor beta chains reported below all come from one sample, sequenced in a study of blood T cell repertoires in COVID-19. Method: immunoSEQ multiplex PCR; TCRdb's copy keeps in-frame clones and lacks some. The sample includes about 58,000 clones, 90% of them seen just once. The material sequenced was peripheral blood. The receptors shown here come from a man in his fifties or sixties with active COVID-19.

This clone has more than one count but fewer than ten. This rearrangement joins TRBV7-9 to TRBJ1-4; 7 nucleotides match TRBD1. V lost 5 bases, J lost 0 bases, and 3 bases stayed unmatched. Looked up from germline, CDR1 is SEHNR and CDR2 is FQNEAQ (reference sequence). The CDR3 has 15 amino acids. CDR3 nucleotides: TGTGCCAGCAGCACAACAGGGGCAACTAATGAAAAACTGTTTTTT. Translated, it gives CASSTTGATNEKLFF.

This clone appeared a few times. This chain connects TRBV14 to TRBJ2-7, with TRBD1 matching over 7 bases. CDR1 is SGHDN and CDR2 is FVKESK in the germline V gene. This CDR3 comprises 15 residues. J gave up 3 bases and V 4 bases, and 9 bases lay outside the gene matches. The CDR3 bases are TGTGCCAGCAGCCCTCCGGGACAGACCTTCTACGAGCAGTACTTC. It specifies CASSPPGQTFYEQYF.

This clone was recorded once. This chain uses TRBV20-1 with TRBJ1-1; TRBD1 matches 7 bases. CDR3 length: 16 residues. V was clipped by 3 bases and J by 1 base; unmatched bases: 11. CDR1 DFQATT and CDR2 SNEGSKA come from the germline V gene (reference sequence). The CDR3 sequence: CSASDGQGGWNTEAFF. DNA of the CDR3: TGCAGTGCTAGTGACGGCCAGGGGGGCTGGAACACTGAAGCTTTCTTT.

The gene calls are TRBV24-1 and TRBJ2-7; a possible D gene is TRBD2 (5 bases). The length of the CDR3 is 13 residues. Trimming removed 9 bases at V and 0 bases at J, with 11 bases between. Germline V CDR1 and CDR2: KGHDR, SFDVKD. In DNA, the CDR3 is TGTGCCACCTCTAGCCTCGACTCCTACGAGCAGTACTTC. It translates to CATSSLDSYEQYF.

This clone showed up just once. The chain combines TRBV28 with TRBJ1-5; the match to TRBD1 covers 7 bases. The CDR3 runs 13 residues. After removal of 5 bases from V and 6 bases from J, the junction contained 4 bases not matched to a gene. The V gene's germline CDR1 is MDHEN and CDR2 SYDVKM. The CDR3 bases are TGTGCCAGCAGTCACAGGGGAGGTCAGCCCCAGCATTTT. It yields the protein CASSHRGGQPQHF.

This chain connects TRBV11-3 to TRBJ2-1, with 13 nucleotides matching TRBD2. J lost 7 bases, V lost 3 bases, and 9 bases had no gene match. Per germline, CDR1 SGHNT and CDR2 YENEEA. The CDR3 sequence is 17 residues long. The CDR3 protein is CASSFTTLAGGWNEQFF. CDR3 DNA sequence: TGTGCCAGCAGCTTTACCACACTAGCGGGAGGGTGGAATGAGCAGTTCTTC. Full variable domain (remainder filled in from reference TRBV11-3 and TRBJ2-1): EAGVVQSPRYKIIEKKQPVAFWCNPISGHNTLYWYLQNLGQGPELLIRYENEEAVDDSQLPKDRFSAERLKGVDSTLKIQPAELGDSAVYLCASSFTTLAGGWNEQFFGPGTRLTVL.

The rearrangement links TRBV5-8 to TRBJ2-1; TRBD1 agrees at 9 bases. V was clipped by 4 bases and J by 1 base; unmatched bases: 3. CDR3 length equals 15 residues. Germline V gives CDR1 SGHTS, CDR2 YDEGEE. The CDR3 is CASSGQGLSYNEQFF. CDR3 sequence (DNA): TGTGCCAGCAGCGGACAGGGGTTATCCTACAATGAGCAGTTCTTC.

V usage is TRBV3-1 (or the pseudogene TRBV3-2) and J usage is TRBJ2-7; TRBD1 matches 8 bases. The CDR3 is 18 residues long. Losses at the gene ends were 1 base for V and 4 bases for J; bases not matched to a gene: 15. Germline loops: CDR1 LGHDT, CDR2 YNNKEL (reference sequence). CDR3 bases: TGTGCCAGCAGCCAAGTCTCGTTTTCGACAGGGGCCCCTTACGAGCAGTACTTC. It yields the protein CASSQVSFSTGAPYEQYF.

The V call is TRBV10-2, the J call TRBJ2-1, with 10 positions matching TRBD1. In germline, CDR1 is WSHSY, CDR2 SAAADI. The CDR3 consists of 16 residues. V shed 3 bases and J 5 bases; nucleotides not matched to a gene: 7. The CDR3 is CASSDLRTGGDNEQFF. CDR3 nucleotides: TGCGCCAGCAGTGATTTAAGGACAGGGGGAGACAATGAGCAGTTCTTC.

The rearrangement uses TRBV5-1 and TRBJ1-4; tentative D call: TRBD1 (6 bases). The CDR3 length is 16 residues. Germline lookup yields CDR1 SGHRS and CDR2 YFSETQ. V lost 4 bases to trimming and J lost 7 bases, with 20 bases between them. CDR3 residues: CASSVRQTGGFEKLFF. The CDR3 DNA reads TGCGCCAGCAGCGTGAGGCAGACAGGTGGATTTGAAAAACTGTTTTTT. Variable domain in full (rest from reference TRBV5-1 and TRBJ1-4): KAGVTQTPRYLIKTRGQQVTLSCSPISGHRSVSWYQQTPGQGLQFLFEYFSETQRNKGNFPGRFSGRQFSNSRSEMNVSTLELGDSALYLCASSVRQTGGFEKLFFGSGTQLSVL.

This chain links TRBV27 with TRBJ2-3; 10 bases agree with TRBD2. Germline-derived CDR1 and CDR2 are MNHEY and SMNVEV (reference sequence). The CDR3 sequence is 19 residues long. V shed 3 bases, J shed 1 base, and the junction held 13 bases outside the gene matches. The CDR3 nucleotides are TGTGCCAGCAGTTTGCACGGACGAGGAGCGGGGGGGCGCACAGATACGCAGTATTTT. It yields the protein CASSLHGRGAGGRTDTQYF.

This rearrangement joins TRBV5-5 to TRBJ2-1; the D gene is possibly TRBD2 (6 bases). With 0 bases removed from V and 6 bases from J, the gap between germline ends came to 10 bases. Per the germline V gene, CDR1 is SGHKS and CDR2 is YYEKEE (reference sequence). This CDR3 is built from 14 residues. Here the CDR3 reads CASSLVGEVNEQFF. DNA of the CDR3: TGTGCCAGCAGCTTGGTAGGGGAGGTCAATGAGCAGTTCTTC.

The chain links TRBV30 to TRBJ2-3, with D maybe TRBD2 (5 bases). V lost 8 bases, J lost 1 base, and 19 bases lay in between. The CDR3 has 15 residues. The germline gives CDR1 GTSNPN, CDR2 SVGIG (reference sequence). The CDR3 here is CALEGARHGTDTQYF. DNA of the CDR3: TGTGCCCTAGAGGGAGCACGACACGGCACAGATACGCAGTATTTT.

Written as DNA, the CDR3 is TGTGCCAGCAGCGTGGGGCCCTCAAGTTCACCCCTCCACTTT. Its protein is CASSVGPSSSPLHF. V is TRBV9 and J is TRBJ1-6, with a possible D match to TRBD1 (5 bases). Looked up from germline, CDR1 is SGDLS and CDR2 is YYNGEE. Trimming cost V 2 bases and J 9 bases, with 12 bases left between them. This CDR3 has 14 amino acids.

This chain connects TRBV3-1 (or the pseudogene TRBV3-2) to TRBJ2-3, with D possibly TRBD2 on 5 matching bases. From germline, CDR1 is LGHDT and CDR2 YNNKEL (reference sequence). Trimming took 2 bases from V and 4 from J, leaving 7 bases between them. This CDR3 is 13 amino acids long. The CDR3 here is CASSQLAPDTQYF. The CDR3 coding sequence is TGTGCCAGCAGCCAACTAGCCCCAGATACGCAGTATTTT.

This clone appeared a single time. The gene calls are TRBV24-1 and TRBJ1-3; D is unresolved. The V gene's germline CDR1 is KGHDR and CDR2 SFDVKD. Trimming shortened V by 3 bases and J by 3 bases, and 8 bases separated the two germline ends. The CDR3 consists of 14 residues. CDR3: CATSDAGGGNTIYF. The CDR3 DNA sequence: TGTGCCACCAGTGATGCGGGAGGTGGAAACACCATATATTTT.

V and J are TRBV7-2 and TRBJ2-3, with 7 bases matching TRBD2. The germline V gene has CDR1 SGHTA and CDR2 FQGNSA. The trim removed 5 bases at V and 4 bases at J, leaving 12 bases unmatched. The CDR3 extends over 16 amino acids. CDR3 DNA sequence: TGTGCCAGCAGCCTCGAACTGACGGCGGGAGCAGATACGCAGTATTTT. Its protein product is CASSLELTAGADTQYF. Together with reference TRBV7-2 and TRBJ2-3, the CDR3 gives the full variable domain: GAGVSQSPSNKVTEKGKDVELRCDPISGHTALYWYRQSLGQGLEFLIYFQGNSAPDKSGLPSDRFSAERTGGSVSTLTIQRTQQEDSAVYLCASSLELTAGADTQYFGPGTRLTVL.

The J gene is TRBJ1-5, the V gene TRBV5-5; possible D gene TRBD1, 5 bases. V was trimmed by 2 bases and J by 9 bases, leaving 12 bases between them. Germline CDR1 and CDR2: SGHKS and YYEKEE (reference sequence). This CDR3 contains 13 residues. The CDR3 region has the DNA TGTGCCAGCAGCTTTCAGGGCGGACGGCCCCAGCATTTT. It codes for CASSFQGGRPQHF.

The chain joins TRBV2 to TRBJ2-7; D not certain. Germline CDR1 is SNHLY and CDR2 is FYNNEI. V was pared by 2 bases and J by 5 bases, with 4 bases between. The CDR3 runs 11 residues. CDR3 region: CASSERDEQYF. The CDR3 DNA is TGTGCCAGCAGTGAACGTGACGAGCAGTACTTC.

V gene TRBV5-1 combines with J gene TRBJ2-7; possibly TRBD2 for D (5 bases). CDR1 and CDR2 from the germline V gene are SGHRS and YFSETQ. Trimming removed 0 bases from V and 2 bases from J, with 9 bases in between. This CDR3 has 14 residues. The CDR3: CASSLVEGTYEQYF. DNA for the CDR3: TGCGCCAGCAGCTTGGTAGAGGGTACCTACGAGCAGTACTTC.

This chain uses TRBV5-3 with TRBJ1-1; TRBD1 matches at 11 bases. TRBV5-3 is identified as an open reading frame with a role that is uncertain. The J segment lost 1 base and the V segment lost 3 bases, leaving 5 bases of the junction unmatched. This CDR3 contains 16 residues. The CDR3 loop is CARSSRTGGPNTEAFF. In nucleotides, the CDR3 is TGTGCCAGAAGCTCCCGGACAGGGGGCCCGAACACTGAAGCTTTCTTT.

The rearrangement links TRBV5-5 to TRBJ2-2; the D gene is possibly TRBD2 (6 bases). V dropped 3 bases and J dropped 2 bases, with 8 bases sitting between them. Germline V CDR1 and CDR2: SGHKS, YYEKEE (reference sequence). The CDR3 is 14 amino acids. CDR3 sequence reads: CASSSGANTGELFF. For the CDR3, the DNA is TGTGCCAGCAGCTCGGGAGCCAACACCGGGGAGCTGTTTTTT.

The chain uses TRBV6-2 or TRBV6-3 and TRBJ2-5; the D is unclear. V lost 0 bases and J 4 bases, leaving 12 bases between the germline ends. CDR1 is MNHEY, CDR2 SVGEGT, per germline. The CDR3 extends over 15 amino acids. The chain's CDR3 is CASSYSVEPGETQYF. In nucleotides, the CDR3 is TGTGCCAGCAGTTACTCAGTAGAGCCGGGAGAGACCCAGTACTTC.

The chain employs TRBV18 and TRBJ2-1; D is perhaps TRBD1 (6 bases). V was trimmed by 6 bases and J by 6 bases, leaving 27 bases between them. Per germline, CDR1 KGHSH and CDR2 LQKENI. The CDR3 is made up of 18 amino acids. CDR3 loop: CASSHLPKQGNGVNEQFF. The CDR3 nucleotides are TGTGCCAGCTCTCACCTACCTAAACAGGGCAATGGGGTCAATGAGCAGTTCTTC. The full variable domain, with the rest looked up from reference TRBV18 and TRBJ2-1, is NAGVMQNPRHLVRRRGQEARLRCSPMKGHSHVYWYRQLPEEGLKFMVYLQKENIIDESGMPKERFSAEFPKEGPSILRIQQVVRGDSAAYFCASSHLPKQGNGVNEQFFGPGTRLTVL.

The chain carries TRBV18 and TRBJ2-1, with 10 positions matching TRBD1. The length of the CDR3 is 18 residues. Trimming at V came to 1 base and at J to 0 bases, leaving 6 bases not matched to a gene. Germline-derived CDR1 and CDR2 are KGHSH and LQKENI. The CDR3 DNA is TGTGCCAGCTCACCACAGACAGGGGGCTTGGGCTCCTACAATGAGCAGTTCTTC. Translating gives CASSPQTGGLGSYNEQFF. Based on the CDR3 plus reference TRBV18 and TRBJ2-1, the full variable domain is NAGVMQNPRHLVRRRGQEARLRCSPMKGHSHVYWYRQLPEEGLKFMVYLQKENIIDESGMPKERFSAEFPKEGPSILRIQQVVRGDSAAYFCASSPQTGGLGSYNEQFFGPGTRLTVL.

V and J are TRBV7-9 and TRBJ1-4, with 8 bases aligning to TRBD1. The CDR3 sequence is 15 residues long. V gave up 5 bases and J gave up 8 bases; unmatched junction bases: 10. Germline V gene data show CDR1 as SEHNR and CDR2 as FQNEAQ (reference sequence). The CDR3, as DNA: TGTGCCAGCAGCACACGGACAGGGATGTGGGAAAAACTGTTTTTT. Protein product: CASSTRTGMWEKLFF.

The chain links TRBV19 to TRBJ1-5; D is uncertain. The V end lost 5 bases, the J end lost 3 bases, and 11 bases lay between the germline ends. Germline V gives CDR1 LNHDA, CDR2 SQIVND (reference sequence). The CDR3 extends over 14 amino acids. This CDR3 is CASSRASTNQPQHF. The CDR3 bases are TGTGCCAGTAGTCGTGCCTCTACCAATCAGCCCCAGCATTTT.

Written as DNA, the CDR3 is TGTGCCTGGAGTCCAGCAAGGGGACAGGTTAATGAAAAACTGTTTTTT. It translates to CAWSPARGQVNEKLFF. The chain uses TRBV30 and TRBJ1-4; TRBD1 aligns across 8 bases. Germline loops: CDR1 GTSNPN, CDR2 SVGIG (reference sequence). The CDR3 sequence is 16 residues long. The junction had 9 bases not matched to a gene; V was cut back by 2 bases and J by 4 bases.

This sequence joins TRBV19 and TRBJ1-6, with D possibly TRBD1 on 5 matching bases. CDR1 is LNHDA, CDR2 SQIVND, per germline (reference sequence). V shed 7 bases and J shed 8 bases, with 21 bases lying between them. The CDR3 sequence is 16 residues long. The CDR3 region has the DNA TGTGCCAGTACTTCGTCGGCGCGGGGGATCCATTCACCCCTCCACTTT. Amino acids: CASTSSARGIHSPLHF.

The chain carries TRBV11-2 and TRBJ2-1; the D gene is possibly TRBD1 (6 bases). This CDR3 is built from 18 residues. Germline CDR1 and CDR2: SGHAT and FQNNGV. Trimming pared 3 bases from V and 4 bases from J, leaving 22 bases between. The CDR3 sequence is CASSLISAGTNFYNEQFF. The CDR3 DNA reads TGTGCCAGCAGCTTGATAAGTGCCGGGACAAACTTTTACAATGAGCAGTTCTTC.

This sequence joins TRBV5-4 and TRBJ2-3, with TRBD1 identical over 9 bases. CDR1 and CDR2 (germline): SGHNT, YYREEE (reference sequence). The CDR3 consists of 15 residues. V trimming: 4 bases; J trimming: 5 bases; junction bases outside the gene matches: 8. The CDR3 coding sequence is TGTGCCAGCAGCCGACCGGGACAGGGCCGAGATACGCAGTATTTT. Translated: CASSRPGQGRDTQYF.